Each of the 19 T cell receptor beta chains below was sequenced from the same sample in a study of T-cell reconstitution after alpha-beta-depleted transplantation in children. Preparation of the TCRbeta library used unique molecular identifiers. TCRdb re-called the PCR reads through MiXCR, storing one row per CDR3 protein. The sample contains some 250,000 distinct CDR3 sequences, about 11% of which appear only once. The specimen was PBMCs from the stem cell graft donor, collected from the stem cell graft. Receptors originate from a human donor who donated a stem cell graft to a child with acute lymphoblastic leukemia.

This clonotype was seen ten or more times. This chain links TRBV5-1 with TRBJ1-1, with 9 bases fitting TRBD1. The CDR3 totals 14 residues. J was trimmed by 3 bases and V by 7 bases; bases with no gene match: 7. Germline V gives CDR1 SGHRS, CDR2 YFSETQ. The CDR3 region is CASGRDRVDTEAFF. The CDR3 coding sequence is TGCGCCAGCGGAAGGGACAGGGTGGACACTGAAGCTTTCTTT. Complete variable domain (other parts from reference TRBV5-1 and TRBJ1-1): KAGVTQTPRYLIKTRGQQVTLSCSPISGHRSVSWYQQTPGQGLQFLFEYFSETQRNKGNFPGRFSGRQFSNSRSEMNVSTLELGDSALYLCASGRDRVDTEAFFGQGTRLTVV.

This clonotype was seen many times. The V gene is TRBV6-6, the J gene TRBJ1-6; D is possibly TRBD1 (5 bases). CDR1 and CDR2 (germline): MNHNY, SVGAGI (reference sequence). This CDR3 has 12 amino acids. Trimming took 5 bases from V and 6 from J, leaving 5 bases between them. The CDR3 loop reads CASSGGNSPLHF. The CDR3 DNA reads TGTGCCAGCAGTGGGGGTAATTCACCCCTCCACTTT.

This clonotype was seen at least ten times. The chain links TRBV6-1 to TRBJ1-5; D uncertain. Germline CDR1 reads MNHNS; CDR2 reads SASEGT. The CDR3 covers 14 residues. The ends were cut back, 2 bases at V and 0 bases at J, with 5 bases in the middle. CDR3: CASSESVSNQPQHF. As DNA, the CDR3 is TGTGCCAGCAGTGAATCAGTTAGCAATCAGCCCCAGCATTTT.

This clonotype was picked up many times. The rearrangement links TRBV10-3 to TRBJ2-7; 11 nucleotides agree with TRBD2. Germline lookup yields CDR1 ENHRY and CDR2 SYGVKD. V lost 11 bases and J lost 0; bases outside the gene matches: 9. The CDR3 contains 15 residues. The DNA of the CDR3 is TGTGCCTCAGGACTAGCGGGCTCAAGCTCCTACGAGCAGTACTTC. Amino acid sequence: CASGLAGSSSYEQYF.

This clonotype was detected ten times or more. The chain has TRBV5-1 and TRBJ1-1, with D possibly being TRBD1 (5 bases). Trimming left V 0 bases short and J 4 bases short, with 13 bases between. This CDR3 comprises 15 residues. Germline V gene data show CDR1 as SGHRS and CDR2 as YFSETQ. The CDR3: CASSLGGPAPTEAFF. The CDR3, as DNA: TGCGCCAGCAGCTTGGGGGGCCCCGCGCCCACTGAAGCTTTCTTT.

This clonotype was seen ten or more times. The chain uses TRBV28 and TRBJ1-3, with unresolved D. The length of the CDR3 is 15 residues. V gave up 5 bases and J gave up 0 bases, with 11 bases separating them. Looked up from germline, CDR1 is MDHEN and CDR2 is SYDVKM. The CDR3 region has the DNA TGTGCCAGCAGTCAAACACTCCGCTCTGGAAACACCATATATTTT. This gives the protein CASSQTLRSGNTIYF.

This clonotype came up many times. The chain links TRBV28 to TRBJ1-1, with D perhaps TRBD1 (5 bases). In germline, CDR1 is MDHEN, CDR2 SYDVKM. V was cut by 5 bases and J by 2 bases, with 15 bases left in between. This CDR3 has 15 residues. CDR3 nucleotides: TGTGCCAGCAGTCCCCCGGGACTGAGAAACACTGAAGCTTTCTTT. Translation: CASSPPGLRNTEAFF.

There are a few counts of this clonotype. This chain joins TRBV12-5 and TRBJ2-1; no firm D call. The CDR3 spans 12 residues. The germline V gene has CDR1 LGHNT and CDR2 FRNRAP. V shed 0 bases and J shed 7 bases, with 4 bases lying between them. CDR3 in amino acids: CASGLVPNEQFF. CDR3 sequence (DNA): TGTGCTAGTGGTTTGGTACCAAATGAGCAGTTCTTC.

In its sample, this clonotype was seen many times. The gene calls are TRBV5-6 and TRBJ2-3, with 9 bases that match TRBD2. Germline V gene lookup returns CDR1 SGHDT and CDR2 YYEEEE. V lost 3 bases and J lost 4; bases outside the gene matches: 12. The CDR3 has 17 amino acids. This chain's CDR3 is CASSSGPGGGDSDTQYF. In nucleotides, the CDR3 is TGTGCCAGCAGCTCCGGTCCGGGCGGGGGGGACTCAGATACGCAGTATTTT.

Ten or more counts support this clonotype. The chain is built from TRBV6-1 and TRBJ1-6, with D hard to call. The ends were cut back, 8 bases at V and 5 bases at J, with 13 bases in the middle. The CDR3 is made up of 14 amino acids. Germline assignment: CDR1 MNHNS and CDR2 SASEGT. DNA of the CDR3: TGTGCCAGCCGAGGGTTTGCCCATAATTCACCCCTCCACTTT. Encoded protein: CASRGFAHNSPLHF.

This clonotype appeared many times. V gene TRBV4-2 combines with J gene TRBJ1-2; 10 bases are shared with TRBD1. The CDR3 loop spans 14 amino acids. Trimming cost V 1 base and J 8 bases; bases outside gene matches: 4. Germline CDR1 LGHNA, CDR2 YNFKEQ. CDR3 residues: CASSQGQGARGYTF. The CDR3, as DNA: TGTGCCAGCAGCCAAGGACAGGGGGCGCGGGGCTACACCTTC.

A note on this clonotype: A much larger clone differs by one base, so this may be a read error. This rearrangement joins TRBV28 to TRBJ2-7, with D maybe TRBD2 (6 bases). Germline assignment: CDR1 MDHEN and CDR2 SYDVKM. Between the trimmed V and J ends, which lost 3 bases and 6 bases, there was a span of 15 bases. CDR3 length equals 14 residues. DNA for the CDR3: TGTGCCAGCAGTTTGCACGGGAGAATCGGCGAGCAGTACTTC. Protein sequence: CASSLHGRIGEQYF.

Ten or more counts support this clonotype. The CDR3 nucleotides are TGTGCCAGCGGGGACAGAAGGACTAGCGGGAACTCCTACAATGAGCAGTTCTTC. This translates into CASGDRRTSGNSYNEQFF. The V and J genes are TRBV27 and TRBJ2-1; 12 bases match TRBD2. Germline V gene lookup returns CDR1 MNHEY and CDR2 SMNVEV (reference sequence). The V and J ends lost 8 bases and 0 bases, in that order; junction bases with no gene match: 11. The CDR3 length is 18 residues.

This clonotype was seen repeatedly, ten times or more. DNA for the CDR3: TGTGCCAGCAGTTACTCAGGGACAGGATCCGAGCAGTACTTC. Translating gives CASSYSGTGSEQYF. The chain uses TRBV6-2 or TRBV6-3 and TRBJ2-7, with 8 bases that match TRBD1. The germline V gene has CDR1 MNHEY and CDR2 SVGEGT. This CDR3 has 14 amino acids. With V trimmed by 0 bases and J by 6 bases, 4 bases remained unmatched.

The J gene is TRBJ1-1, the V gene TRBV6-2 or TRBV6-3; D uncertain. There are 14 residues in the CDR3. Trimming took off 3 bases at V and 5 bases at J, with 13 bases between the two ends. The V gene's germline CDR1 is MNHEY and CDR2 SVGEGT. CDR3 region: CASSYGSTWTEAFF. The CDR3 DNA sequence: TGTGCCAGCAGTTATGGGTCAACATGGACTGAAGCTTTCTTT.

For this clonotype: A much larger clone lies a single base off, so this may be a read error. This rearrangement joins TRBV10-3 to TRBJ2-7; possible D gene TRBD1, 6 bases. The CDR3 contains 15 residues. Germline CDR1 and CDR2: ENHRY and SYGVKD. The CDR3 reads CAITESAGVSYEQYF. CDR3 in DNA: TGTGCCATCACTGAGTCTGCAGGGGTCTCCTACGAGCAGTACTTC.

This clonotype appeared many times. The genes are TRBV29-1 and TRBJ2-2, with D uncertain. The CDR3 totals 14 residues. Trimming cost V 3 bases and J 1 base, with 9 bases left between them. Germline V gene sequence: CDR1 SQVTM, CDR2 ANQGSEA. The CDR3 coding sequence is TGCAGCGTTGAGGCTAGTCTGAACACCGGGGAGCTGTTTTTT. Translated, it gives CSVEASLNTGELFF.

This clonotype appeared many times. The V and J genes are TRBV20-1 and TRBJ2-2; 7 nucleotides agree with TRBD1. From germline, CDR1 is DFQATT and CDR2 SNEGSKA (reference sequence). The CDR3 is 12 residues long. The J segment lost 4 bases and the V segment lost 7 bases, leaving 3 bases of the junction unmatched. The CDR3 DNA reads TGCAGTGGAGGGGGCATCACCGGGGAGCTGTTTTTT. The encoded protein is CSGGGITGELFF.

This clonotype showed up many times. The chain uses TRBV4-3 and TRBJ2-7; 9 bases are shared with TRBD1. The CDR3 length is 13 residues. V lost 1 base, J lost 5 bases, and 0 bases stayed unmatched. CDR1 is LGHNA, CDR2 YSLEER, per germline. The CDR3 region has the DNA TGCGCCAGCAGCCAAGGGACAGGGGACGAGCAGTACTTC. It translates to CASSQGTGDEQYF.